The 16 T cell receptor beta chains reported below all come from one sample, sequenced in a study of T-cell reconstitution after alpha-beta-depleted transplantation in children. Unique molecular identifiers were incorporated into the prepared TCRbeta library. TCRdb recomputed calls from the PCR reads with MiXCR, one row per CDR3 protein. The table has some 200,000 distinct CDR3 sequences, around 5.9% seen once; the top ten hold just over 4.5%. The starting material was PBMCs, obtained before TCRalphabeta/CD19-depleted stem cell transplant. Receptor source: a girl under three years old with combined immunodeficiency, due to receive a stem cell transplant.

This clonotype turned up a few times. This chain uses TRBV7-2 with TRBJ2-3; D is perhaps TRBD1 or TRBD2 (5 bases each). From germline, CDR1 is SGHTA and CDR2 FQGNSA. There are 14 residues in the CDR3. V lost 1 base and J 7 bases, leaving 12 bases between the germline ends. CDR3 coding DNA: TGTGCCAGCAGCTTAGACGGGGCCCCAAATACGCAGTATTTT. The encoded protein is CASSLDGAPNTQYF.

This clonotype has a count of ten or more. The rearrangement joins TRBV2 to TRBJ1-5; no firm D call. The germline V and J ends were trimmed by 4 bases and 3 bases, with 13 bases remaining between them. The CDR3 has 15 residues. Germline-derived CDR1 and CDR2 are SNHLY and FYNNEI. CDR3: CASSGGVPSNQPQHF. The CDR3, as DNA: TGTGCCAGCAGTGGTGGGGTCCCTTCCAATCAGCCCCAGCATTTT.

This clonotype has ten or more counts. Here the CDR3 DNA reads TGTGCCACCAGTGATCCCCAGACAGGAGAGACCCAGTACTTC. This codes for CATSDPQTGETQYF. This sequence joins TRBV24-1 and TRBJ2-5, with D possibly matching TRBD1 (6 bases). Trimming pared 3 bases from V and 4 bases from J, leaving 11 bases between. This CDR3 contains 14 residues. Germline CDR1 reads KGHDR; CDR2 reads SFDVKD.

The sample holds many counts of this clonotype. This chain connects TRBV12-3 or TRBV12-4 to TRBJ2-5; 11 nucleotides match TRBD1. CDR3 length: 15 amino acids. Trimming cost V 5 bases and J 5 bases; bases outside gene matches: 7. The CDR3 nucleotides are TGTGCCAGCAGTCTCTGGACAGGGGGCTTTGAGACCCAGTACTTC. Translated, it gives CASSLWTGGFETQYF.

This clonotype occurred many times. This chain links TRBV11-2 with TRBJ2-3; no reliable D call. V was clipped by 5 bases and J by 1 base, with 22 bases between them. Germline lookup yields CDR1 SGHAT and CDR2 FQNNGV. The CDR3 has 18 residues. The CDR3 sequence is CASSRNYLRKSGTDTQYF. Here the CDR3 DNA reads TGTGCCAGCAGCCGAAATTACCTCCGTAAGTCCGGCACAGATACGCAGTATTTT.

This clonotype occurred many times. This chain joins TRBV6-1 and TRBJ2-5; no clear D. The germline gives CDR1 MNHNS, CDR2 SASEGT. V was cut by 6 bases and J by 1 base, with 9 bases left in between. This CDR3 is built from 13 residues. CDR3 sequence: CASSRTFQETQYF. DNA for the CDR3: TGTGCCAGCAGCCGGACCTTCCAAGAGACCCAGTACTTC.

This clonotype came up many times. The chain's CDR3 is CASSPPGQGNNQPQHF. DNA for the CDR3: TGTGCCAGCAGCCCACCGGGACAGGGGAACAATCAGCCCCAGCATTTT. This sequence joins TRBV13 and TRBJ1-5; 10 nucleotides align to TRBD1. There are 16 residues in the CDR3. V shed 5 bases and J 3 bases; nucleotides not matched to a gene: 7. Germline V gives CDR1 PRHDT, CDR2 FYEKMQ (reference sequence). Using reference TRBV13 and TRBJ1-5 for the parts outside the CDR3, the full variable domain is AAGVIQSPRHLIKEKRETATLKCYPIPRHDTVYWYQQGPGQDPQFLISFYEKMQSDKGSIPDRFSAQQFSDYHSELNMSSLELGDSALYFCASSPPGQGNNQPQHFGDGTRLSIL.

This clonotype was counted at least ten times. This chain joins TRBV6-1 and TRBJ1-1; no definite D call. With 7 bases removed from V and 1 base from J, the gap between germline ends came to 13 bases. The CDR3 extends over 14 amino acids. CDR1 and CDR2 (germline): MNHNS, SASEGT. The CDR3 nucleotides are TGTGCCAGCATCTTAGGACCAGGGAACACTGAAGCTTTCTTT. Translated, it gives CASILGPGNTEAFF.

This clonotype was recorded at least ten times. The chain links TRBV9 to TRBJ2-1; 11 nucleotides agree with TRBD2. Germline assignment: CDR1 SGDLS and CDR2 YYNGEE. V shed 5 bases and J 7 bases; nucleotides not matched to a gene: 8. The CDR3 spans 15 residues. Written as DNA, the CDR3 is TGTGCCAGCAGTCCAACTAGCGGGAGAGGGAATGAGCAGTTCTTC. It translates to CASSPTSGRGNEQFF.

The table lists this clonotype with many counts. The chain recombines TRBV29-1 with TRBJ2-5; 12 bases line up with TRBD2. CDR1 is SQVTM, CDR2 ANQGSEA, per germline. V trimming: 8 bases; J trimming: 5 bases; junction bases outside the gene matches: 6. The CDR3 loop spans 13 amino acids. Here the CDR3 DNA reads TGCAGCCTACTAGCGGGAGGTGGGGAGACCCAGTACTTC. As protein: CSLLAGGGETQYF. Complete variable domain (other parts from reference TRBV29-1 and TRBJ2-5): SAVISQKPSRDICQRGTSLTIQCQVDSQVTMMFWYRQQPGQSLTLIATANQGSEATYESGFVIDKFPISRPNLTFSTLTVSNMSPEDSSIYLCSLLAGGGETQYFGPGTRLLVL.

This clonotype was found many times. The chain joins TRBV7-9 to TRBJ1-2, with 7 bases that match TRBD1. Germline CDR1 reads SEHNR; CDR2 reads FQNEAQ (reference sequence). Unmatched junction bases numbered 19, after V lost 4 bases and J lost 8 bases. The CDR3 extends over 17 amino acids. DNA of the CDR3: TGTGCCAGCAGCTCTAGCATCTACAGGGGTTCATCAGGGGGCTACACCTTC. This gives the protein CASSSSIYRGSSGGYTF.

This clonotype was observed at least ten times. This CDR3 reads CSVSRPGVDSSPAIYEQYF. CDR3 in DNA: TGCAGCGTTAGCCGCCCGGGGGTAGATAGCTCGCCCGCAATCTACGAGCAGTACTTC. This chain connects TRBV29-1 to TRBJ2-7; possible D gene TRBD2, 6 bases. In germline, CDR1 is SQVTM, CDR2 ANQGSEA. The CDR3 is 19 amino acids. V was pared by 5 bases and J by 3 bases, with 32 bases between.

This clonotype was detected ten times or more. The rearrangement joins TRBV12-3 or TRBV12-4 to TRBJ2-7; perhaps TRBD2 as D (6 bases). This CDR3 comprises 17 residues. Trimming cost V 6 bases and J 0 bases, with 21 bases left between them. CDR3 in DNA: TGTGCCAGCAGCTCCGATTCGGGAGACAGCCCCTCCTACGAGCAGTACTTC. This sequence encodes CASSSDSGDSPSYEQYF.

The table lists this clonotype with many counts. The chain has TRBV12-3 or TRBV12-4 and TRBJ2-3; TRBD1 matches 9 bases. With 6 bases clipped from V and 5 bases from J, the junction kept 9 bases outside the gene matches. The CDR3 covers 15 residues. The CDR3 DNA reads as TGTGCCAGCAGGCCCCCGGGACAGGGCCGAGATACGCAGTATTTT. As protein: CASRPPGQGRDTQYF.

In this sample, this clonotype turned up many times. The V and J genes are TRBV9 and TRBJ2-1; TRBD2 matches 9 bases. CDR3 size: 15 residues. Germline-derived CDR1 and CDR2 are SGDLS and YYNGEE. With 0 bases clipped from V and 10 bases from J, the junction kept 8 bases outside the gene matches. CDR3 DNA sequence: TGTGCCAGCAGCGTAGCTAGCGGGACCCGGAGGGAGCAGTTCTTC. Translated: CASSVASGTRREQFF. The full variable domain, with the rest looked up from reference TRBV9 and TRBJ2-1, is DSGVTQTPKHLITATGQRVTLRCSPRSGDLSVYWYQQSLDQGLQFLIQYYNGEERAKGNILERFSAQQFPDLHSELNLSSLELGDSALYFCASSVASGTRREQFFGPGTRLTVL.

This clonotype appeared many times. The V call is TRBV10-3, the J call TRBJ2-3, with no clear D. Per the germline V gene, CDR1 is ENHRY and CDR2 is SYGVKD. V was clipped by 0 bases and J by 2 bases, with 9 bases between them. The CDR3 extends over 15 amino acids. CDR3 region: CAISESGRDTDTQYF. DNA of the CDR3: TGTGCCATCAGTGAGTCGGGCAGAGACACAGATACGCAGTATTTT.